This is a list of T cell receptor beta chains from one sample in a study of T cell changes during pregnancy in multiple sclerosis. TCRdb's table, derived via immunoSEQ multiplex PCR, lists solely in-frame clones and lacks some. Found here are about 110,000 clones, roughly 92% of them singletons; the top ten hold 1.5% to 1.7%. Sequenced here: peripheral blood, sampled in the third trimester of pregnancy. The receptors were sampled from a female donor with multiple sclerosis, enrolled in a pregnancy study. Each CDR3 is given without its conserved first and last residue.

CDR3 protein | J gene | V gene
ASSFGANGDTQY | TRBJ2-3 | TRBV28
ASSLFSRASEAF | TRBJ1-1 | TRBV28
ASSPETQMNTEAF | TRBJ1-1 | TRBV5-8
ASSLEGGSYNEQF | TRBJ2-1 | TRBV5-1
ASSLGQGGTEAF | TRBJ1-1 | TRBV5-1
ATSRVGGGYEQY | TRBJ2-7 | TRBV15
ASSLSAGGYNEQF | TRBJ2-1 | TRBV5-6
ASSLGQGWHGYT | TRBJ1-2 | TRBV28
ASSLDLNNEQF | TRBJ2-1 | TRBV11-2
ASSLGGQGWSDTQY | TRBJ2-3 | TRBV5-1
AWSISGAGFGDEQF | TRBJ2-1 | TRBV30
ASSAGPSGNTIY | TRBJ1-3 | TRBV6-1
ASSERRGLNTEAF | TRBJ1-1 | TRBV6-1
ASSRGDSNYGYT | TRBJ1-2 | TRBV18
ASSHKTDSRYEQY | TRBJ2-7 | TRBV5-4
ASSLVNVPGHTNEKLF | TRBJ1-4 | TRBV7-9
ASSVDVRGEQF | TRBJ2-1 | TRBV9
ASSQGLAGAYEQY | TRBJ2-7 | TRBV4-1
ASQTSAGYEQY | TRBJ2-7 | TRBV19
ASTRGTETYNEQF | TRBJ2-1 | TRBV9
ASSERGQLLIEQF | TRBJ2-1 | TRBV6-1
ASSPGLVAGELF | TRBJ2-2 | TRBV5-1
ASRDRVRNQPQH | TRBJ1-5 | TRBV19
ASSPSGREGYT | TRBJ1-2 | TRBV18
AWSAPGQATEAF | TRBJ1-1 | TRBV30
ASSLVPISTDTQY | TRBJ2-3 | TRBV7-3
AWTVSVTDTQY | TRBJ2-3 | TRBV30
ASTQQGQPQH | TRBJ1-5 | TRBV28
ASSQEQVGGTEAF | TRBJ1-1 | TRBV4-2
AWSAGQHSYGYT | TRBJ1-2 | TRBV30
SVRTSGTNRETQY | TRBJ2-5 | TRBV29-1
ASEERPGGELF | TRBJ2-2 | TRBV7-6
ASSTSPGQGINEQY | TRBJ2-7 | TRBV9
ASRLVGNEQF | TRBJ2-1 | TRBV2
ASSQDLTDRHYGYT | TRBJ1-2 | TRBV4-1
ASTRQGRTYNEQF | TRBJ2-1 | TRBV6-1
ATQTDYEQF | TRBJ2-1 | TRBV10-3
ASSLFPGASASTDTQY | TRBJ2-3 | TRBV7-2
ASSSLGGVTEAF | TRBJ1-1 | TRBV5-1
ATATLPGGVLDEQY | TRBJ2-7 | TRBV10-3
AISRGDTTDTQY | TRBJ2-3 | TRBV10-3
ASSPGQGQVSEQY | TRBJ2-7 | TRBV18
AWTKSGTDPYT | TRBJ1-2 | TRBV30
ASSLEPP | TRBJ1-1 | TRBV5-1
ASSYGQGDYT | TRBJ1-2 | TRBV9
ASSPSWGPNQPQH | TRBJ1-5 | TRBV18
ASSGGQGYGYT | TRBJ1-2 | TRBV2
ASSSHPFGDYSYNEQF | TRBJ2-1 | TRBV28
ASSLEYSYQETQY | TRBJ2-5 | TRBV5-1
ASSLDAGIGTEAF | TRBJ1-1 | TRBV7-9
AWSPTGYSSPLH | TRBJ1-6 | TRBV30
ASTEGYNSPLH | TRBJ1-6 | TRBV2
ASSFPLTDRVSYEQY | TRBJ2-7 | TRBV28
ASSHRTGEPKKLF | TRBJ1-4 | TRBV14
ASSLELDGGYT | TRBJ1-2 | TRBV5-5
ASSKPFRDRDGGADTQY | TRBJ2-3 | TRBV21-1
ASSLWLAGVETQY | TRBJ2-5 | TRBV27
ASSLWPKNTINYGYT | TRBJ1-2 | TRBV5-6
ASSYDWTGMDYT | TRBJ1-2 | TRBV6-5